The 27 T cell receptor beta chains below come from one sample, sequenced in a study of T cells in Graves' hyperthyroidism and ophthalmopathy. The TCR beta CDR3 regions underwent amplification using RNA transcripts as the source. HTBI primers were the set used in a first-round RT-PCR of the TCR CDR3. From the multiplex PCR reads, TCRdb called clonotypes with MiXCR, one entry per CDR3 protein. Here the sample spans 250,000 to 300,000 distinct CDR3 sequences, roughly an eighth being singletons. Sequencing was performed on blood. These receptors came from a woman aged 40-49 years with Graves' hyperthyroidism.

The table lists this clonotype with many counts. J is TRBJ1-2 and V is TRBV11-2; 7 bases match TRBD1. Germline values: CDR1 SGHAT, CDR2 FQNNGV. Trimming took 3 bases from V and 4 from J; bases not matched to a gene: 5. This CDR3 spans 14 amino acids. The CDR3 loop is CASSLGTALYGYTF. The CDR3 nucleotides are TGTGCCAGCAGCTTGGGGACAGCCCTCTATGGCTACACCTTC. The entire variable domain, with the rest obtained from reference TRBV11-2 and TRBJ1-2, is as follows: EAGVAQSPRYKIIEKRQSVAFWCNPISGHATLYWYQQILGQGPKLLIQFQNNGVVDDSQLPKDRFSAERLKGVDSTLKIQPAKLEDSAVYLCASSLGTALYGYTFGSGTRLTVV.

There are a few counts of this clonotype. This sequence joins TRBV20-1 and TRBJ1-3; no clear D gene. V shed 0 bases and J shed 0 bases, with 9 bases lying between them. The CDR3 runs to 15 residues. CDR1 DFQATT and CDR2 SNEGSKA come from the germline V gene (reference sequence). CDR3 DNA sequence: TGCAGTGCTAGAGAAAGAGACAACTCTGGAAACACCATATATTTT. It is translated as CSARERDNSGNTIYF.

This clonotype has at least ten counts. The V call is TRBV14, the J call TRBJ2-3, with TRBD1 identical over 7 bases. With 4 bases clipped from V and 2 bases from J, the junction kept 6 bases outside the gene matches. From germline, CDR1 is SGHDN and CDR2 FVKESK. The CDR3 totals 15 residues. CDR3 nucleotides: TGTGCCAGCAGCCTGACAGGGAGTGTCACAGATACGCAGTATTTT. It codes for CASSLTGSVTDTQYF.

The chain is built from TRBV14 and TRBJ2-1; 10 nucleotides agree with TRBD2. V shed 0 bases and J 7 bases; nucleotides not matched to a gene: 6. The CDR3 runs to 16 residues. Germline CDR1 and CDR2: SGHDN and FVKESK. In DNA, the CDR3 is TGTGCCAGCAGCCAAGAATGGGGACTAGCGATTAATGAGCAGTTCTTC. It is translated as CASSQEWGLAINEQFF.

This clonotype appeared many times. The rearrangement joins TRBV12-3 or TRBV12-4 to TRBJ2-1, with 12 nucleotides matching TRBD2. J was trimmed by 3 bases and V by 5 bases; bases with no gene match: 5. CDR3 size: 16 residues. CDR3 amino acids: CASSAELAGGYNEQFF. DNA of the CDR3: TGTGCCAGCAGTGCGGAACTAGCGGGAGGCTACAATGAGCAGTTCTTC.

The chain links TRBV20-1 to TRBJ2-1; 7 bases line up with TRBD2. This CDR3 spans 15 amino acids. V lost 6 bases and J lost 1; bases outside the gene matches: 9. CDR1 and CDR2 from the germline V gene are DFQATT and SNEGSKA (reference sequence). The CDR3 bases are TGCAGTGCGCAGCGGGGTGGGAGTTCCTACAATGAGCAGTTCTTC. Translating gives CSAQRGGSSYNEQFF.

This clonotype has a count of ten or more. The chain links TRBV20-1 to TRBJ2-5; 12 bases line up with TRBD2. In germline, CDR1 is DFQATT, CDR2 SNEGSKA (reference sequence). V gave up 3 bases and J gave up 2 bases; unmatched junction bases: 4. CDR3 size: 15 residues. The CDR3 coding sequence is TGCAGTGCTAGGGCTAGCGGGAGGGTACAAGAGACCCAGTACTTC. Translating it yields CSARASGRVQETQYF.

V usage is TRBV9 and J usage is TRBJ2-7, with 11 nucleotides matching TRBD2. Germline CDR1 SGDLS, CDR2 YYNGEE. V dropped 4 bases and J dropped 0; count of bases not matched to a gene: 12. This CDR3 is 18 amino acids long. DNA of the CDR3: TGTGCCAGCAGCTCCCGACTAGCGGGACCACAAGACTCCTACGAGCAGTACTTC. Its protein is CASSSRLAGPQDSYEQYF. The full variable domain, in which reference TRBV9 and TRBJ2-7 provide the parts outside the CDR3, is DSGVTQTPKHLITATGQRVTLRCSPRSGDLSVYWYQQSLDQGLQFLIQYYNGEERAKGNILERFSAQQFPDLHSELNLSSLELGDSALYFCASSSRLAGPQDSYEQYFGPGTRLTVT.

This clonotype was picked up many times. The V gene is TRBV28, the J gene TRBJ1-2, with D maybe TRBD1 (5 bases). The CDR3 extends over 13 amino acids. V dropped 1 base and J dropped 8 bases, with 11 bases sitting between them. Germline-derived CDR1 and CDR2 are MDHEN and SYDVKM. The CDR3 region is CASSLFQEGGYTF. Here the CDR3 DNA reads TGTGCCAGCAGTTTATTTCAGGAGGGGGGCTACACCTTC.

This clonotype appeared many times. The genes are TRBV11-2 and TRBJ2-3; the D gene is possibly TRBD2 (7 bases). The germline V gene encodes CDR1 SGHAT and CDR2 FQNNGV. V lost 7 bases and J 0 bases, leaving 23 bases between the germline ends. This CDR3 region has 18 residues. The CDR3 here is CASTPRGGADTSTDTQYF. The DNA of the CDR3 is TGTGCCAGCACCCCGAGGGGGGGGGCAGATACGAGCACAGATACGCAGTATTTT.

This clonotype was recorded many times. The chain links TRBV2 to TRBJ1-5; D gene uncertain. The CDR3 contains 14 residues. V lost 3 bases and J 4 bases, leaving 10 bases between the germline ends. Looked up from germline, CDR1 is SNHLY and CDR2 is FYNNEI. As DNA, the CDR3 is TGTGCCAGCAGTGACCGAGCGGGTAATCAGCCCCAGCATTTT. Translation gives CASSDRAGNQPQHF.

This clonotype was seen repeatedly, ten times or more. This chain links TRBV2 with TRBJ2-7; 7 nucleotides line up with TRBD2. CDR3 length: 14 residues. V lost 10 bases to trimming and J lost 2 bases; unmatched junction nucleotides: 11. Germline V CDR1 and CDR2: SNHLY, FYNNEI. The CDR3 here is CAKESAGAPYEQYF. In nucleotides, the CDR3 is TGTGCCAAGGAAAGTGCGGGAGCCCCCTACGAGCAGTACTTC.

At least ten counts were recorded for this clonotype. V is TRBV3-1 and J is TRBJ2-2, with 9 bases lining up with TRBD2. The CDR3 runs to 16 residues. From germline, CDR1 is LGHDT and CDR2 YNNKEL (reference sequence). The V segment lost 4 bases and the J segment 5 bases; nucleotides outside the gene matches: 8. The CDR3 spells CASSPQLAGLTGELFF. In DNA form, the CDR3 reads TGTGCCAGCAGCCCCCAGCTAGCGGGACTTACCGGGGAGCTGTTTTTT.

The CDR3 loop reads CASSRQGLGEKLFF. CDR3 DNA: TGTGCCAGCAGCCGACAGGGGTTGGGTGAAAAACTGTTTTTT. The rearrangement joins TRBV5-5 to TRBJ1-4; 8 nucleotides align to TRBD1. With 4 bases clipped from V and 7 bases from J, the junction kept 6 bases outside the gene matches. CDR3 length: 14 residues. Germline CDR1 and CDR2: SGHKS and YYEKEE (reference sequence).

The chain employs TRBV27 and TRBJ2-1, with D possibly being TRBD2 (7 bases). CDR3 size: 14 residues. The germline V gene has CDR1 MNHEY and CDR2 SMNVEV (reference sequence). Between the trimmed V and J ends, which lost 5 bases and 2 bases, there was a span of 10 bases. For the CDR3, the DNA is TGTGCCAGCAGTGAAGGGGGGGCCTACAATGAGCAGTTCTTC. Its protein product is CASSEGGAYNEQFF.

This clonotype has a count of ten or more. The chain carries TRBV24-1 and TRBJ2-5, with D perhaps TRBD2 (5 bases). Germline CDR1 reads KGHDR; CDR2 reads SFDVKD. The germline V and J ends were trimmed by 1 base and 3 bases, with 8 bases remaining between them. The CDR3 extends over 14 amino acids. The CDR3 is CATSDFDGEETQYF. In nucleotides, the CDR3 is TGTGCCACCAGTGATTTTGACGGGGAAGAGACCCAGTACTTC.

This clonotype was seen repeatedly, ten times or more. V and J are TRBV3-1 and TRBJ1-5; D is unresolved. Trimming left V 5 bases short and J 4 bases short, with 12 bases between. CDR1 is LGHDT, CDR2 YNNKEL, per germline (reference sequence). The CDR3 covers 14 residues. The CDR3 protein is CASSYQVGNQPQHF. CDR3 nucleotide sequence: TGTGCCAGCAGCTACCAGGTTGGGAATCAGCCCCAGCATTTT.

This clonotype was counted ten times or more. This chain joins TRBV3-1 and TRBJ1-1; 7 bases match TRBD1. CDR1 LGHDT and CDR2 YNNKEL come from the germline V gene (reference sequence). V lost 4 bases and J lost 4; bases outside the gene matches: 9. The CDR3 covers 15 residues. DNA for the CDR3: TGTGCCAGCAGCCCTAGGACAGGTTTGGGCACTGAAGCTTTCTTT. Protein product: CASSPRTGLGTEAFF.

This clonotype showed up many times. The chain uses TRBV7-9 and TRBJ2-1; no definite D call. Looked up from germline, CDR1 is SEHNR and CDR2 is FQNEAQ (reference sequence). Trimming removed 5 bases from V and 8 bases from J, with 7 bases in between. The CDR3 consists of 11 residues. The DNA for the CDR3 is TGTGCCAGCAGCCCCACTTATGAGCAGTTCTTC. Residues: CASSPTYEQFF.

This clonotype was seen many times. V is TRBV12-3 or TRBV12-4 and J is TRBJ2-4, with a tentative D call TRBD1 (5 bases). CDR3 length: 14 amino acids. With 6 bases removed from V and 1 base from J, the gap between germline ends came to 10 bases. In DNA form, the CDR3 reads TGTGCCAGCAGCCTAGGGGTGGCCAAAAACATTCAGTACTTC. Amino acids: CASSLGVAKNIQYF.

This clonotype was detected ten times or more. V is TRBV7-8 and J is TRBJ2-3; no clear D. CDR1 SGHVS and CDR2 FQNEAQ come from the germline V gene. The length of the CDR3 is 13 residues. Trimming took 0 bases from V and 4 from J, leaving 5 bases between them. CDR3 DNA sequence: TGTGCCAGCAGCTTAGCCGGGCCAGATACGCAGTATTTT. This sequence encodes CASSLAGPDTQYF.

The gene calls are TRBV24-1 and TRBJ1-2, with D possibly being TRBD1 (5 bases). Trimming stripped 3 bases from V and 8 bases from J, with 33 bases between. This CDR3 is built from 20 residues. Germline CDR1 is KGHDR and CDR2 is SFDVKD. The chain's CDR3 is CATSDGRPPSGTTYRLGYTF. The CDR3 DNA is TGTGCCACCAGTGATGGCAGGCCGCCCTCCGGGACTACATATCGACTCGGCTACACCTTC.

This clonotype was seen many times. Here the CDR3 reads CAWRYRGVYEQYF. CDR3 bases: TGTGCCTGGAGATACAGGGGTGTATACGAGCAGTACTTC. V and J are TRBV30 and TRBJ2-7, with 7 bases identical to TRBD1. Trimming took 3 bases from V and 4 from J; bases not matched to a gene: 6. Germline CDR1 and CDR2: GTSNPN and SVGIG (reference sequence). This CDR3 contains 13 residues.

This clonotype was seen more than once but under ten times. The CDR3 DNA reads TGTGCCAGCAGCTTTGGACTAGCGGGAGGGGTGTACCACGAGCAGTACTTC. Its protein product is CASSFGLAGGVYHEQYF. V usage is TRBV7-8 and J usage is TRBJ2-7; 15 nucleotides line up with TRBD2. Germline CDR1 SGHVS, CDR2 FQNEAQ. This CDR3 is built from 17 residues. Trimming removed 3 bases from V and 5 bases from J; junction bases left unmatched: 8.

The J gene is TRBJ2-7, the V gene TRBV10-3; 8 nucleotides agree with TRBD1. The CDR3 contains 17 residues. From germline, CDR1 is ENHRY and CDR2 SYGVKD. Trimming removed 2 bases from V and 1 base from J; junction bases left unmatched: 10. CDR3 nucleotides: TGTGCCATCAGTGAGGTGGTGAAGGACAGGGTTTCCTACGAGCAGTACTTC. It encodes CAISEVVKDRVSYEQYF.

V usage is TRBV6-1 and J usage is TRBJ2-4; D may correspond to TRBD1 or TRBD2 (5 bases each). The CDR3 spans 14 residues. Trimming left V 7 bases short and J 2 bases short, with 12 bases between. The germline gives CDR1 MNHNS, CDR2 SASEGT. This CDR3 is CASTTRGSKNIQYF. Here the CDR3 DNA reads TGTGCCAGCACCACGAGGGGCTCCAAAAACATTCAGTACTTC.

This clonotype was detected ten times or more. The chain joins TRBV29-1 to TRBJ1-2; no firm D call. V lost 5 bases and J 4 bases, leaving 17 bases between the germline ends. Germline-derived CDR1 and CDR2 are SQVTM and ANQGSEA. This CDR3 contains 14 residues. This CDR3 reads CSVSDGTFSYGYTF. The CDR3 region has the DNA TGCAGCGTTTCGGACGGTACCTTTTCCTATGGCTACACCTTC.